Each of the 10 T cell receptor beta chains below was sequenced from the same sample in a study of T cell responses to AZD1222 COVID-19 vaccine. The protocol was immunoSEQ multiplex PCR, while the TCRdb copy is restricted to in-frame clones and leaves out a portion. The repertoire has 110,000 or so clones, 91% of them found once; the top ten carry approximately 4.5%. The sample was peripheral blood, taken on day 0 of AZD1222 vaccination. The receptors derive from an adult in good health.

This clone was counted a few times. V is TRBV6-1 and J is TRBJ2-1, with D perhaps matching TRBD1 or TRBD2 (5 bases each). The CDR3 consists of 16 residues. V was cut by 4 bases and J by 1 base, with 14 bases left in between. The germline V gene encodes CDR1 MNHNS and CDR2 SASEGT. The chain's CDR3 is CASSATARGSYNEQFF. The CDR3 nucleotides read TGTGCCAGCAGTGCGACAGCCCGGGGATCCTACAATGAGCAGTTCTTC.

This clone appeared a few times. The CDR3 loop reads CATSDYARTEAFF. The CDR3 DNA is TGTGCCACCAGTGATTACGCGCGCACTGAAGCTTTCTTT. V is TRBV24-1 and J is TRBJ1-1; D remains ambiguous. This CDR3 region has 13 residues. The germline CDR1 and CDR2 sequences are KGHDR and SFDVKD. V was cut by 2 bases and J by 4 bases, with 7 bases left in between.

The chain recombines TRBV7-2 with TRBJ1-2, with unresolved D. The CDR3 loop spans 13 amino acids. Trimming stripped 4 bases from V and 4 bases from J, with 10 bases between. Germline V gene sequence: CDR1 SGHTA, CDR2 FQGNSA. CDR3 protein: CASSSSGAYGYTF. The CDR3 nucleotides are TGTGCCAGCAGCTCGTCGGGCGCCTATGGCTACACCTTC.

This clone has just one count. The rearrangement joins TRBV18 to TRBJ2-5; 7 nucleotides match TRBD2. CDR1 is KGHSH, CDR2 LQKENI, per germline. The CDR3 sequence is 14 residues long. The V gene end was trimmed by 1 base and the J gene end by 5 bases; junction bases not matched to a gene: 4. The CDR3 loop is CASSPQRGGETQYF. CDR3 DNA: TGTGCCAGCTCACCACAGCGGGGTGGGGAGACCCAGTACTTC.

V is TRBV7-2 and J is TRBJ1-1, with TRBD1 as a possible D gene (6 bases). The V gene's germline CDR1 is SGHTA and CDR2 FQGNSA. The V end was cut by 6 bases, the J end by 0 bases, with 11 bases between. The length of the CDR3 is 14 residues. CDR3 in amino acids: CASRKDRVNTEAFF. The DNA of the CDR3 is TGTGCCAGCAGGAAGGACAGAGTGAACACTGAAGCTTTCTTT. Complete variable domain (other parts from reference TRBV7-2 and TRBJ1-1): GAGVSQSPSNKVTEKGKDVELRCDPISGHTALYWYRQSLGQGLEFLIYFQGNSAPDKSGLPSDRFSAERTGGSVSTLTIQRTQQEDSAVYLCASRKDRVNTEAFFGQGTRLTVV.

CDR3 loop: CASSQGQPQHF. CDR3 sequence (DNA): TGTGCCAGCAGCCAAGGGCAGCCCCAGCATTTT. This chain links TRBV3-1 (or the pseudogene TRBV3-2) with TRBJ1-5; D gene unclear. Trimming removed 1 base from V and 7 bases from J, with 2 bases in between. Looked up from germline, CDR1 is LGHDT and CDR2 is YNNKEL (reference sequence). This CDR3 comprises 11 residues.

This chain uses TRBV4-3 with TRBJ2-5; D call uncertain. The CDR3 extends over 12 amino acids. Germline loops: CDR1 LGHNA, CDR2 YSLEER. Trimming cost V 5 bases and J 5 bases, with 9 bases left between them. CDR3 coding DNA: TGCGCCAGCAGCTATAACGCGGAGACCCAGTACTTC. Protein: CASSYNAETQYF.

The CDR3 is CSVVSGGPGNTIYF. The DNA of the CDR3 is TGCAGCGTTGTATCAGGGGGCCCTGGAAACACCATATATTTT. The gene calls are TRBV29-1 and TRBJ1-3, with 8 bases lining up with TRBD1. The V gene's germline CDR1 is SQVTM and CDR2 ANQGSEA. Trimming took 4 bases from V and 2 from J; bases not matched to a gene: 4. This CDR3 contains 14 residues.

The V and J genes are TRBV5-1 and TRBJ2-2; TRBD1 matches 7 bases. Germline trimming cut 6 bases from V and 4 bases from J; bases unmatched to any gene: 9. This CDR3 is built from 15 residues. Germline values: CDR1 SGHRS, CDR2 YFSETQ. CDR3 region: CASKKAGGSTGELFF. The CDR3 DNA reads TGCGCCAGCAAGAAGGCAGGGGGATCCACCGGGGAGCTGTTTTTT.

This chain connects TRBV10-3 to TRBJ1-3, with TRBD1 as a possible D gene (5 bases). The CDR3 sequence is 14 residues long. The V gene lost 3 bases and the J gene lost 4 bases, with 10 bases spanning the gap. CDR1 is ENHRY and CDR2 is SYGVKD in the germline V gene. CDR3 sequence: CAISDPPGGNTIYF. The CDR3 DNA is TGTGCCATCAGTGACCCGCCAGGGGGAAACACCATATATTTT.